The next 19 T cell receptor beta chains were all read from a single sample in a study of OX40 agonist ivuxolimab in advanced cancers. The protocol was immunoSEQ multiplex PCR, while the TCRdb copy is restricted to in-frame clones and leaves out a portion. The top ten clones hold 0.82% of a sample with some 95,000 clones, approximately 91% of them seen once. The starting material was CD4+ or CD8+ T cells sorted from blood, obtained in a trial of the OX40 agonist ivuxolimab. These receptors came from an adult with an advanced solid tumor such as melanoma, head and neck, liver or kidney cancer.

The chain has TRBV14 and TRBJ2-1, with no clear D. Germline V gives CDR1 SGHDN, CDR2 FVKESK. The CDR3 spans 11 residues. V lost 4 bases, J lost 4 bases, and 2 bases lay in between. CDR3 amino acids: CASSLYNEQFF. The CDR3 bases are TGTGCCAGCAGCCTATACAATGAGCAGTTCTTC. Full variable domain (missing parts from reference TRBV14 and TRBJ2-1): EAGVTQFPSHSVIEKGQTVTLRCDPISGHDNLYWYRRVMGKEIKFLLHFVKESKQDESGMPNNRFLAERTGGTYSTLKVQPAELEDSGVYFCASSLYNEQFFGPGTRLTVL.

The CDR3 sequence: CASMGLDSLNTEAFF. The CDR3 DNA is TGTGCCAGCATGGGGCTAGACAGCCTGAACACTGAAGCTTTCTTT. This chain connects TRBV6-5 to TRBJ1-1; a weak D match, TRBD1 (5 bases). This CDR3 region has 15 residues. CDR1 and CDR2 (germline): MNHEY, SVGAGI. Trimming removed 7 bases from V and 0 bases from J, with 15 bases in between.

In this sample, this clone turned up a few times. In nucleotides, the CDR3 is TGTGCCAGCAGCGTATCGGCGGGAGCTCGCGTTACGCAGTATTTT. It encodes CASSVSAGARVTQYF. This chain connects TRBV9 to TRBJ2-3, with TRBD2 matching 7 bases. Trimming took 1 base from V and 8 from J; bases not matched to a gene: 10. CDR1 and CDR2 from the germline V gene are SGDLS and YYNGEE. The CDR3 runs to 15 residues.

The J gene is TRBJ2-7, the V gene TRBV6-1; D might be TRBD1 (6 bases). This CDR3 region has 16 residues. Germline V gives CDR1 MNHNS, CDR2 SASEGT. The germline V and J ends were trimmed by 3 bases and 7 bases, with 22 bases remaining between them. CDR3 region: CASSEALGQGRAEQYF. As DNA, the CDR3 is TGTGCCAGCAGTGAGGCCCTTGGGCAGGGGAGAGCGGAGCAGTACTTC.

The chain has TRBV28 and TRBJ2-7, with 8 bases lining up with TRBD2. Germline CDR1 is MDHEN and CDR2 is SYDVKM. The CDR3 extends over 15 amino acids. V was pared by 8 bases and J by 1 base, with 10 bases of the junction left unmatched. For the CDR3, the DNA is TGTGCCAGCCATTCCGGGGGGGGCAAGTCCTACGAGCAGTACTTC. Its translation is CASHSGGGKSYEQYF.

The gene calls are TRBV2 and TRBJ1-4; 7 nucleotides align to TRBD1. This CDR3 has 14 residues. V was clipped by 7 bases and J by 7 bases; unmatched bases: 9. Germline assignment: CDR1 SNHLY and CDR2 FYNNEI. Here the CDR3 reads CASTPEGASEKLFF. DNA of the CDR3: TGTGCCAGCACCCCTGAGGGGGCTAGTGAAAAACTGTTTTTT.

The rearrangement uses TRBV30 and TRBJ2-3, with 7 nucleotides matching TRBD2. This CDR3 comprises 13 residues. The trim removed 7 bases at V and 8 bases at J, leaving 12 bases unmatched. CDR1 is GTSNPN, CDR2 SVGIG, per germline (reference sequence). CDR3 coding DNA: TGTGCCTCCCGATGGCGGGAGTCGGGTACGCAGTATTTT. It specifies CASRWRESGTQYF.

CDR3 DNA: TGCGCCAGCAGCTCCGGGACCTTTTCTGGAAACACCATATATTTT. This encodes CASSSGTFSGNTIYF. This chain uses TRBV5-1 with TRBJ1-3; D is perhaps TRBD1 (5 bases). CDR1 is SGHRS, CDR2 YFSETQ, per germline. Trimming left V 3 bases short and J 1 base short, with 11 bases between. CDR3 length equals 15 residues.

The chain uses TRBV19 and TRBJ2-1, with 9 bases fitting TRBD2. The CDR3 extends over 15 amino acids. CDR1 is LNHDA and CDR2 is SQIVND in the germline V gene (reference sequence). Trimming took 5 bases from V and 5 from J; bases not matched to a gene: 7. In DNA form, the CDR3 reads TGTGCCAGTAGTCCCCTCCCTAGCGGGAACAATGAGCAGTTCTTC. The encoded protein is CASSPLPSGNNEQFF.

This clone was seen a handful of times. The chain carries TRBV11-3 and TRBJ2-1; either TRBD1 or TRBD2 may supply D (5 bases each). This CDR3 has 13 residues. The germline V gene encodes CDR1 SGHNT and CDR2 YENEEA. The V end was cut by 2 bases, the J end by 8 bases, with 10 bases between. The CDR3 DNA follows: TGTGCCAGCAGCTTAAACGGGGACGATGAGCAGTTCTTC. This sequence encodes CASSLNGDDEQFF.

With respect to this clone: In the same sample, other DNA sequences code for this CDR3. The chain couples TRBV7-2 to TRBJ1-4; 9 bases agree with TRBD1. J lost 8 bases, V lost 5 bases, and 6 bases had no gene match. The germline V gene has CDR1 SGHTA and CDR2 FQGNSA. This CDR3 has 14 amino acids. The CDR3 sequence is CASSRGQGGEKLFF. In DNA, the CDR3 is TGTGCCAGCAGCCGGGGACAGGGAGGCGAAAAACTGTTTTTT.

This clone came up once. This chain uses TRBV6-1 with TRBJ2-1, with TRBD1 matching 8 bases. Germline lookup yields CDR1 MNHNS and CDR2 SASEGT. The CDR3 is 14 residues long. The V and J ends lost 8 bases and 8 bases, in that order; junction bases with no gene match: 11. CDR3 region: CASGRQGNGHEQFF. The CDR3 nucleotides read TGTGCCAGCGGCCGACAGGGGAACGGGCATGAGCAGTTCTTC.

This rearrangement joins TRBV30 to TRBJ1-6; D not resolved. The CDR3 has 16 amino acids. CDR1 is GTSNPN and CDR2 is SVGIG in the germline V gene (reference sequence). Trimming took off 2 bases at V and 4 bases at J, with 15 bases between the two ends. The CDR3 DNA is TGTGCCTGGAGTTTAGGAGGGATGGATTATAATTCACCCCTCCACTTT. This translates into CAWSLGGMDYNSPLHF.

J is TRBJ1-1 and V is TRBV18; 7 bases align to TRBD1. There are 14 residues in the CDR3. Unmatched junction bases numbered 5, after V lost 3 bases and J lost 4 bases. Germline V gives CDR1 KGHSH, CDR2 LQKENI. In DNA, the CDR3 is TGTGCCAGCTCACCCGACAGGGCCATCACTGAAGCTTTCTTT. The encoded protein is CASSPDRAITEAFF. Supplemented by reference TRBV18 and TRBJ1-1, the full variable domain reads NAGVMQNPRHLVRRRGQEARLRCSPMKGHSHVYWYRQLPEEGLKFMVYLQKENIIDESGMPKERFSAEFPKEGPSILRIQQVVRGDSAAYFCASSPDRAITEAFFGQGTRLTVV.

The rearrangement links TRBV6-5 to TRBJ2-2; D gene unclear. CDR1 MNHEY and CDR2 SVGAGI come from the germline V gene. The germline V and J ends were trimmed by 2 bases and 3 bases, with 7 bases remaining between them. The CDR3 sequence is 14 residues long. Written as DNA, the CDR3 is TGTGCCAGCAGTTACGTAGAAGACACCGGGGAGCTGTTTTTT. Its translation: CASSYVEDTGELFF.

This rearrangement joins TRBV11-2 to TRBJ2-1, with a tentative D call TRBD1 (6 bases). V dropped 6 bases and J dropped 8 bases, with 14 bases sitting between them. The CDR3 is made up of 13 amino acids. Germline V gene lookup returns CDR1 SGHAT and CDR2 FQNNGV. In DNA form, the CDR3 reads TGTGCCAGCAGGCGCTTGGGGGCTCATGAGCAGTTCTTC. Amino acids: CASRRLGAHEQFF. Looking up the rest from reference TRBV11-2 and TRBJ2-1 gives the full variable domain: EAGVAQSPRYKIIEKRQSVAFWCNPISGHATLYWYQQILGQGPKLLIQFQNNGVVDDSQLPKDRFSAERLKGVDSTLKIQPAKLEDSAVYLCASRRLGAHEQFFGPGTRLTVL.

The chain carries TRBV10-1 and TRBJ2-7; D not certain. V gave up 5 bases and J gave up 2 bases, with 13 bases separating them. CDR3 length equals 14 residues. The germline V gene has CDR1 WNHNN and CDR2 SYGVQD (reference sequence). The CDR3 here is CASSPLLPPYEQYF. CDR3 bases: TGCGCCAGCAGTCCCCTCCTACCCCCCTACGAGCAGTACTTC.

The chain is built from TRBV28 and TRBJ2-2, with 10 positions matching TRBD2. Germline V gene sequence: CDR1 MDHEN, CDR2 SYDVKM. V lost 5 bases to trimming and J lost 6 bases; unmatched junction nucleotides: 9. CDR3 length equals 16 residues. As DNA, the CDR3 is TGTGCCAGCAGTGTAATATCTAGCGGGAGATCCGGGGAGCTGTTTTTT. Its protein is CASSVISSGRSGELFF. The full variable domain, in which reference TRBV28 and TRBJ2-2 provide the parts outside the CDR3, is DVKVTQSSRYLVKRTGEKVFLECVQDMDHENMFWYRQDPGLGLRLIYFSYDVKMKEKGDIPEGYSVSREKKERFSLILESASTNQTSMYLCASSVISSGRSGELFFGEGSRLTVL.

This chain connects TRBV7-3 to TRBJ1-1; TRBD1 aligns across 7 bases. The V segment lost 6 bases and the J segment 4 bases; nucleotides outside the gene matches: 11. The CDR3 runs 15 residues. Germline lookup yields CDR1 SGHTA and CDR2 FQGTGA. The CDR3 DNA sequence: TGTGCCAGCAGTAAGGACAGGAGGGGCCTCACTGAAGCTTTCTTT. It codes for CASSKDRRGLTEAFF.